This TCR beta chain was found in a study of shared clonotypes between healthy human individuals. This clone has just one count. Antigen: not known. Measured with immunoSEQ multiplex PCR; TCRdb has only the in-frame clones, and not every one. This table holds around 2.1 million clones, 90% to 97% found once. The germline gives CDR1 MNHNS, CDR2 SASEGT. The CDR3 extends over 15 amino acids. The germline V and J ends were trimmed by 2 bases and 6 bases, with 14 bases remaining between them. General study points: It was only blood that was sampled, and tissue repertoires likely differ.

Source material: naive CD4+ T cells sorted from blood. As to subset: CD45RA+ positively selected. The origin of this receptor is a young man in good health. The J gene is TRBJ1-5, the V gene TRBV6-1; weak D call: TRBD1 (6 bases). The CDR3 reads CASSETRGDLQPQHF. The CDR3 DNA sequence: TGTGCCAGCAGTGAAACGAGGGGGGATCTTCAGCCCCAGCATTTT.